The 9 T cell receptor beta chains below all came from one sample that was sequenced in a study of shared clonotypes between healthy human individuals. Measured with immunoSEQ multiplex PCR; TCRdb has only the in-frame clones, and not every one. The table includes millions of clones, around nine tenths detected once. The sequencing sample was made of naive CD4+ T cells sorted from blood. Subset described: CD45RA+ positively selected. Receptors originate from a man aged 18 to 29 in good health.

This clone is a singleton in its sample. DNA for the CDR3: TGTGCCAGCAGCGCAAAGACTAGCGGGGGTTCCGGGTTCTTC. Protein sequence: CASSAKTSGGSGFF. The chain employs TRBV7-2 and TRBJ2-1; TRBD2 matches at 12 bases. This CDR3 contains 14 residues. CDR1 is SGHTA and CDR2 is FQGNSA in the germline V gene. Trimming took 5 bases from V and 15 from J; bases not matched to a gene: 11.

This chain links TRBV30 with TRBJ1-3; 9 bases match TRBD1. This CDR3 comprises 15 residues. Trimming at V came to 3 bases and at J to 5 bases, leaving 8 bases not matched to a gene. Germline assignment: CDR1 GTSNPN and CDR2 SVGIG (reference sequence). The CDR3 DNA reads as TGTGCCTGGAGCGATTGGGACAGGGTTAGAAACACCATATATTTT. Translation gives CAWSDWDRVRNTIYF.

The V call is TRBV4-3, the J call TRBJ2-2, with a possible D match to TRBD1 (5 bases). The V end was cut by 4 bases, the J end by 7 bases, with 13 bases between. Germline CDR1 and CDR2: LGHNA and YSLEER. There are 14 residues in the CDR3. The CDR3 sequence: CASSPRREFGELFF. DNA of the CDR3: TGCGCCAGCAGCCCCCGCAGGGAATTCGGGGAGCTGTTTTTT.

The chain employs TRBV27 and TRBJ1-6, with unresolved D. CDR3 length equals 15 residues. In germline, CDR1 is MNHEY, CDR2 SMNVEV (reference sequence). Trimming took off 3 bases at V and 2 bases at J, with 8 bases between the two ends. DNA of the CDR3: TGTGCCAGCAGTTTTCGGGCGACCTATAATTCACCCCTCCACTTT. Translating it yields CASSFRATYNSPLHF.

The chain is built from TRBV11-2 and TRBJ2-7, with D uncertain. V was cut by 6 bases and J by 2 bases, with 11 bases left in between. Germline CDR1 SGHAT, CDR2 FQNNGV. The CDR3 consists of 13 residues. The CDR3 region has the DNA TGTGCCAGCAGTCAACCCCCGGCCTACGAGCAGTACTTC. Encoded protein: CASSQPPAYEQYF.

This clone was seen a handful of times. The chain employs TRBV5-4 and TRBJ1-2, with a tentative D call TRBD1 (5 bases). From germline, CDR1 is SGHNT and CDR2 YYREEE (reference sequence). V was cut by 3 bases and J by 2 bases, with 8 bases left in between. This CDR3 contains 13 residues. CDR3 sequence: CASSSRENYGYTF. The CDR3 nucleotides are TGTGCCAGCAGCTCCAGGGAAAACTATGGCTACACCTTC.

The V gene is TRBV27, the J gene TRBJ2-3, with D maybe TRBD2 (5 bases). The CDR3 totals 14 residues. Germline V gene sequence: CDR1 MNHEY, CDR2 SMNVEV (reference sequence). V lost 5 bases to trimming and J lost 4 bases, with 13 bases between them. Written as DNA, the CDR3 is TGTGCCAGCAGTCCAACTAGATTGTCAGATACGCAGTATTTT. Protein sequence: CASSPTRLSDTQYF.

The chain joins TRBV25-1 to TRBJ2-5; 8 nucleotides line up with TRBD1. The germline CDR1 and CDR2 sequences are MGHDK and SYGVNS. The CDR3 extends over 13 amino acids. The junction had 6 bases not matched to a gene; V was cut back by 7 bases and J by 5 bases. The DNA of the CDR3 is TGTGCCAGCACCTCGGACAGGGAGGAGACCCAGTACTTC. Its translation is CASTSDREETQYF.

The rearrangement uses TRBV27 and TRBJ2-1; 7 nucleotides match TRBD1. The ends lost 5 bases at V and 6 bases at J; junction bases unmatched: 4. The CDR3 sequence is 13 residues long. Germline-derived CDR1 and CDR2 are MNHEY and SMNVEV (reference sequence). CDR3 nucleotide sequence: TGTGCCAGCAGTAGGGGACAGACCAATGAGCAGTTCTTC. Translation gives CASSRGQTNEQFF.